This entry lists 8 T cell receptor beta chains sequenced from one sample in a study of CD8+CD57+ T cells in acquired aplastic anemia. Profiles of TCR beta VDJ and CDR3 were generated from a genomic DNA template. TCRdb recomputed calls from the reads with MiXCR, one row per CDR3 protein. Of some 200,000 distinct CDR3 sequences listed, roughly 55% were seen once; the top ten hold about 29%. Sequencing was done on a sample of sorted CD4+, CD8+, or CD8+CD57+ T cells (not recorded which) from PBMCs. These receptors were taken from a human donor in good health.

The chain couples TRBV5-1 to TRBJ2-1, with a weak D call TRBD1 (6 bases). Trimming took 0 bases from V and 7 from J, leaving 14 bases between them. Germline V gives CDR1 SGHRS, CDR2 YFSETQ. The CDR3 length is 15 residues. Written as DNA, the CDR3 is TGCGCCAGCAGCTTGGATCCCCCAGGGGTGAATGAGCAGTTCTTC. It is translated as CASSLDPPGVNEQFF.

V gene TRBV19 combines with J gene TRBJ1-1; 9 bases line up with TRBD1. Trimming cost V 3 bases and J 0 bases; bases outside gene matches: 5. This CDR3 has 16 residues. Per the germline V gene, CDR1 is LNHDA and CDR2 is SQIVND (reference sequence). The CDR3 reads CASSIHGTGLNTEAFF. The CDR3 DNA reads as TGTGCCAGTAGTATTCATGGGACAGGGCTGAACACTGAAGCTTTCTTT. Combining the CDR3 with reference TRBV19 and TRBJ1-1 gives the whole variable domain DGGITQSPKYLFRKEGQNVTLSCEQNLNHDAMYWYRQDPGQGLRLIYYSQIVNDFQKGDIAEGYSVSREKKESFPLTVTSAQKNPTAFYLCASSIHGTGLNTEAFFGQGTRLTVV.

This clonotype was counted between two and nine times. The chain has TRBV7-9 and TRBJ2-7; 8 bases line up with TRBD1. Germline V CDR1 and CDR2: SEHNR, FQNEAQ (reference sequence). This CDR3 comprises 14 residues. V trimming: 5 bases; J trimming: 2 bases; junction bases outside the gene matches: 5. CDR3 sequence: CASSPADRAYEQYF. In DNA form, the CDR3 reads TGTGCCAGCAGCCCCGCGGACAGGGCCTACGAGCAGTACTTC.

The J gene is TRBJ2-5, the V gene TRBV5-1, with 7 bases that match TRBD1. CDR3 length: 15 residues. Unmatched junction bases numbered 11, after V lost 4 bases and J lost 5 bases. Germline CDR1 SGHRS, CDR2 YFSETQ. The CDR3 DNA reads TGCGCCAGCAGCCCTGGGACAGCCTACAATGAGACCCAGTACTTC. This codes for CASSPGTAYNETQYF.

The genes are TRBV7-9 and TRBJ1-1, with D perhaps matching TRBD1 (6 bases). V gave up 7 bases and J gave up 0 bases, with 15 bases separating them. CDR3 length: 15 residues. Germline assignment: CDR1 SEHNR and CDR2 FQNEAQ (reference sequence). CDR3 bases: TGTGCCAGCACCCTAGGGGGGCAAATGAACACTGAAGCTTTCTTT. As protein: CASTLGGQMNTEAFF.

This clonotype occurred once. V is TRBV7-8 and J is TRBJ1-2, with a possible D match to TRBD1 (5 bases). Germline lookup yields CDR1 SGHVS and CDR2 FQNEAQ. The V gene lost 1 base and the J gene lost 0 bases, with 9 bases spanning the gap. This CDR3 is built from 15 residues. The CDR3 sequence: CASSLVVGANYGYTF. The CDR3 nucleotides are TGTGCCAGCAGCTTAGTAGTGGGGGCTAACTATGGCTACACCTTC. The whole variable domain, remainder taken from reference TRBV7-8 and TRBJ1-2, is GAGVSQSPRYKVAKRGQDVALRCDPISGHVSLFWYQQALGQGPEFLTYFQNEAQLDKSGLPSDRFFAERPEGSVSTLKIQRTQQEDSAVYLCASSLVVGANYGYTFGSGTRLTVV.

DNA for the CDR3: TGCGCCAGCAGCCAAGAGACAGGGGGTTTCTACGAGCAGTACTTC. Encoded protein: CASSQETGGFYEQYF. This chain joins TRBV4-1 and TRBJ2-7; 9 bases agree with TRBD1. This CDR3 spans 15 amino acids. CDR1 is MGHRA and CDR2 is YSYEKL in the germline V gene. The V and J ends lost 0 bases and 3 bases, in that order; junction bases with no gene match: 3.

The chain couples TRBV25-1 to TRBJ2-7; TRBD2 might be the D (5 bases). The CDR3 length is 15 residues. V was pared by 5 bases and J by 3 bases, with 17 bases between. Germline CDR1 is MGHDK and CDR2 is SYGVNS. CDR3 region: CASSFKVGGLYEQYF. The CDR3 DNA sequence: TGTGCCAGCAGTTTTAAGGTGGGCGGGCTCTACGAGCAGTACTTC.